The TCR beta chain under discussion was sequenced for a study of blood T cell repertoires in COVID-19. Study context: Acute and convalescent COVID-19 samples came from the United States, Italy and Spain. PBMCs, B-cell-depleted T cells, or T cells provided the cDNA or gDNA that made up the material.

The CDR3 runs to 14 residues. Germline V gives CDR1 SGHRS, CDR2 YFSETQ. Trimming left V 3 bases short and J 4 bases short, with 12 bases between. Under the authors' procedure: Counts of nucleated cells, estimated from reference gene primer amplification, were obtained. Sequencing used immunoSEQ multiplex PCR; TCRdb keeps in-frame clones, though not all of them. That table supplies the V and J calls and clone size; D and trimming were determined from the DNA. Of about 120,000 clones listed, 85% to 90% are singletons. The rearrangement links TRBV5-1 to TRBJ2-3, with D possibly TRBD2 on 6 matching bases. This clonotype was sampled from a man aged 65 to 85 with active or convalescent COVID-19. The sample was peripheral blood. In nucleotides, the CDR3 is TGCGCCAGCAGCTACGGGGGTTGGGCAGATACGCAGTATTTT. It codes for CASSYGGWADTQYF.